This is a list of T cell receptor beta chains from one sample in a study of human T cells and chemical hapten exposure. TCRdb processed the RACE reads anew with MiXCR; each CDR3 protein has one entry. This table has approximately 370,000 distinct CDR3 sequences, around 5.5% appearing once. The source material was whole blood, sampled in connection with sensitization to the hapten diphenylcyclopropenone (DPC). The receptor set was obtained from a woman aged 18-30 years with alopecia areata. Some clones in this sample may be carry-over from other donors' samples. The CDR3 runs from the conserved cysteine through the conserved F or W. The order of the fields is V gene, J gene, D gene, clone size, CDR3 protein, CDR3 DNA. A D gene is named only where the DNA matches it firmly. Rows give clone size only sometimes, using once, few, many, or a class for an expanded clone.

>TRBV3-1|TRBJ2-3|TRBD1|few
CASSHSTGVGSTDTQYF
TGTGCCAGCAGCCATTCGACAGGGGTAGGGAGCACAGATACGCAGTATTTT
>TRBV6-6|TRBJ2-7|.|.
CASSYSVTVETSYEQYF
TGTGCCAGCAGTTACTCGGTAACGGTCGAGACTTCCTACGAGCAGTACTTC
>TRBV7-3|TRBJ1-1|.|many
CASSLGHSNTEAFF
TGTGCCAGCAGCTTGGGACACTCCAACACTGAAGCTTTCTTT
>TRBV6-5|TRBJ1-6|.|many
CASSYGDSEYPLHF
TGTGCCAGCAGTTACGGAGACAGCGAGTATCCCCTCCACTTT
>TRBV27|TRBJ1-2|.|many
CASSPFLGYGYTF
TGTGCCAGCAGCCCGTTTTTGGGCTATGGCTACACCTTC
>TRBV7-6|TRBJ2-1|.|once
CASSLSLGEGAAYNEQFF
TGTGCCAGCAGCTTATCTCTGGGGGAGGGGGCGGCCTACAATGAGCAGTTCTTC
>TRBV6-1|TRBJ2-7|TRBD1|few
CASSEAGTGGSYEQYF
TGTGCCAGCAGTGAAGCGGGGACAGGGGGTTCCTACGAGCAGTACTTC
>TRBV7-8|TRBJ1-5|.|few
CASSLDRASNQPQHF
TGTGCCAGCAGCTTAGATCGGGCGAGCAATCAGCCCCAGCATTTT
>TRBV28|TRBJ2-2|TRBD2|few
CASSLLAGGRDTGELFF
TGTGCCAGCAGTCTCCTAGCGGGGGGTCGAGACACCGGGGAGCTGTTTTTT
>TRBV7-2|TRBJ2-1|.|many
CASSLEGSSYNEQFF
TGTGCCAGCAGCTTAGAGGGGAGCTCCTACAATGAGCAGTTCTTC
>TRBV29-1|TRBJ1-1|TRBD1|many
CSVWTGGYEAFF
TGCAGCGTATGGACAGGGGGGTATGAAGCTTTCTTT
>TRBV6-2/TRBV6-3|TRBJ2-1|.|.
CASSYPWGSGVNEQFF
TGTGCCAGCAGTTACCCTTGGGGGTCCGGTGTGAATGAGCAGTTCTTC
>TRBV6-5|TRBJ2-6|.|few
CASTRTANSGANVLTF
TGTGCCAGCACAAGGACAGCCAACTCTGGGGCCAACGTCCTGACTTTC
>TRBV7-2|TRBJ2-2|TRBD2|few
CASSSNAGVGTGELFF
TGTGCCAGCAGCTCAAATGCGGGGGTTGGCACCGGGGAGCTGTTTTTT
>TRBV23-1|TRBJ1-5|TRBD1|.
CASRGTGRNQPQHF
TGCGCCAGCAGGGGGACAGGGAGGAATCAGCCCCAGCATTTT